This T cell receptor (beta chain) stems from a study of blood T cells in healthy people across ages. The wider study: There was about one barcoded beta molecule captured by template switching per two T cells. Regarding the study as a whole: Long-lived and aged donors differed, with more naive CD4+ cells and higher diversity in the long-lived. Diversity estimates drawn from one million T cells were deemed underestimates.

Germline lookup yields CDR1 SGHAT and CDR2 FQNNGV. Trimming removed 1 base at V and 2 bases at J, with 12 bases between. CDR3 length: 15 residues. With respect to this clonotype: Its antigen remains unknown.

The authors ran a second PCR of about 6 to 11 cycles using a sample-barcoded 5' primer and a J-beta primer mix. Carrying 12 random nucleotides, a template-switch adaptor labeled each individual cDNA molecule. Each CDR3 protein gets one entry after TCRdb re-called the 5' RACE reads with MiXCR. The table includes 780,000 or so distinct CDR3 sequences, 56% detected once. V and J are TRBV11-2 and TRBJ2-7; no clear D gene. The specimen was blood. The sequence came from a man aged 35-49 years in good health. DNA of the CDR3: TGTGCCAGCAGCTTAGGCTCGACGGTGACCTACGAGCAGTACTTC. It encodes CASSLGSTVTYEQYF. The full variable domain, rest sourced from reference TRBV11-2 and TRBJ2-7, is EAGVAQSPRYKIIEKRQSVAFWCNPISGHATLYWYQQILGQGPKLLIQFQNNGVVDDSQLPKDRFSAERLKGVDSTLKIQPAKLEDSAVYLCASSLGSTVTYEQYFGPGTRLTVT.